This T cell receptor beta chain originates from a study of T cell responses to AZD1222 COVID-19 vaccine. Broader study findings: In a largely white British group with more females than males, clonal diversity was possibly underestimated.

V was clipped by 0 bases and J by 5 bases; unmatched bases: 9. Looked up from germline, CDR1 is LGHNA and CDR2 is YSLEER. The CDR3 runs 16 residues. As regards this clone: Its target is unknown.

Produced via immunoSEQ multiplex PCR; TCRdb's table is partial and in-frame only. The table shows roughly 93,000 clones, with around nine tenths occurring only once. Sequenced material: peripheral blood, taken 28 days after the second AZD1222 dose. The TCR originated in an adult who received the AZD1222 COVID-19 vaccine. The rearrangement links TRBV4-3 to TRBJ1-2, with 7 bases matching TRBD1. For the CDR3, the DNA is TGCGCCAGCAGCCAAGAACAGGGACAGAGCTATTATGGCTACACCTTC. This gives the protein CASSQEQGQSYYGYTF.